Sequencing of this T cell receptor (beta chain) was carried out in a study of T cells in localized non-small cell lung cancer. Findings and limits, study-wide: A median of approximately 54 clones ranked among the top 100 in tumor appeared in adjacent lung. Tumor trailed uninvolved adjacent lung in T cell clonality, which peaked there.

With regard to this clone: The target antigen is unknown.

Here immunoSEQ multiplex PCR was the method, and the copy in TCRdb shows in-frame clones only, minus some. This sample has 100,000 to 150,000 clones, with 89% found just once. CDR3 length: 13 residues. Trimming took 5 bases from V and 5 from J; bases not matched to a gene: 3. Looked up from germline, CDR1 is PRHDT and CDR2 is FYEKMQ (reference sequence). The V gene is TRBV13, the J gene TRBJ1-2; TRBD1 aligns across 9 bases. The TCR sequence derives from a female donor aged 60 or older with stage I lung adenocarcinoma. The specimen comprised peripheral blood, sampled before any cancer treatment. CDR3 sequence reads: CASSRDREYGYTF. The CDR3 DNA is TGTGCCAGCAGCCGGGACAGGGAATATGGCTACACCTTC.